What follows is one TCR beta chain and its context. Its antigen target is currently unknown. TCR beta CDR3 regions were amplified by multiplex PCR using the immunoSEQ assay from an average of roughly 1,200 ng genomic DNA per sample. The assay corrected primer bias using a complete synthetic TCR repertoire to establish an amplification baseline. The amplicons were sequenced using the Illumina platform. The study's processing was this. Sequences were error-corrected by clustering with frequency ratios and a modified nearest-neighbor algorithm, then analyzed in the immunoSEQ Analyzer with IMGT gene definitions. TCR richness and evenness were averaged over 20 rarefaction repeats at each rarefaction depth, excluding samples with fewer sequences than the depth. Wilcoxon rank sum tests with FDR correction were used to compare V, D and J gene relative abundances between the groups. For the blinded duplicates, the intraclass correlation was 95% to 97% for TCR richness and averaged 76.4% across about 64 gene segments. TCRdb carries this immuneACCESS record with in-frame sequences only. Its versions omit some clonotypes, under half of them owing to an unresolved V gene in the studies checked, with the rest unexplained. V and J calls plus clone size are reproduced from that table; the DNA served to infer D and trimming. This specimen's table enumerates roughly 22,000 clones. The ten top clones hold 12% of the sample.

Every participant had a single incident cervical HPV16 infection, and prevalent HPV16 infections were excluded. Cervical HPV DNA was detected by MY09/MY11 PCR and genotyped by dot-blot hybridization. Roughly 14 mL of heparinized blood was centrifuged, after which the buffy coat was aliquoted, frozen at -30 degrees C, and then stored at -80 degrees C. QIAGEN kits were used to extract genomic DNA from the buffy coat specimens. The data originate from a study of T cells in women clearing cervical HPV infection (dated by TCRdb to 2016 to 2018). About the full investigation: The cases were fewer than 30 women with histologically confirmed HPV16-related CIN3 or worse, and 2 of these cases were invasive cancers. Quality controls consisted of five blinded duplicates per group, for a total of 60 or so samples made up of some 50 participants and approximately 10 replicates. Nested within Costa Rica's Guanacaste HPV Natural History Study, an exploratory proof-of-principle case-control study compared TCR repertoires across cervical HPV16 outcomes. For cases, a median interval of approximately 150 days, with an interquartile range of about 90 to 210 days, was observed between lesion detection and blood sampling. The parent cohort enrolled about 10,000 women aged 18 or older in Guanacaste, Costa Rica, in about 1993 to 1995 and followed the women for around 7 years. Case blood was taken at the visit when the lesion was first identified, whereas control blood was taken when infection was no longer detected. Controls were under 30 women whose single incident HPV16 infection cleared within 12 months without precancer or cancer developing. Cases had a median age of around 32 years and controls had a median age of about 41, with no significant differences in baseline characteristics. Cases were matched to controls by age within five years and by the year the sample was collected. Since only a few of the women had HLA typing available, the possibility that HLA type was acting as a confounder could not be ruled out.

Overall study outcomes, separate from this receptor: Random forest classifiers combining richness and V gene abundances distinguished cases from controls with an estimated AUC of roughly 0.83. Whether associations preceded infection or resulted from infection could not be shown with the cross-sectional design, and effector/memory subsets and HPV-specific T cells were not isolated. Across sequencing depths, CIN3+ cases showed significantly higher TCR repertoire richness than controls, but evenness did not differ between the groups. Because the number of T cells in each sample was unknown, differences in richness could reflect differing T-cell content rather than repertoire biology.

The sequencing sample was made of blood buffy coat. The source of this sequence is a woman between 18 and 75 years old with a cervical HPV16 infection that either progressed to CIN3+ or cleared (not recorded which).

CDR3 loop: CASSPPTGTGLNTEAFF. CDR3 bases read: TGTGCCAGCTCACCACCTACCGGGACAGGCTTGAACACTGAA. The rearrangement joined TRBV18 to TRBJ1-1; 8 central bases correspond to TRBD1. The read ends 3 residues before the CDR3 terminus; that terminus is restored from the germline J gene. The CDR3 goes from the cysteine to the phenylalanine over 17 residues. Shown are 42 bases from within the CDR3, in frame from base 1. In the germline V gene, CDR1 corresponds to KGHSH and CDR2 to LQKENI. Trimmed from V: 0 bases; trimmed from J: 0 bases; junction bases lacking a gene match: 6.